The rows below give T cell receptor beta chains drawn from one sample of a study of blood T cell repertoires in COVID-19. TCRdb's table, derived via immunoSEQ multiplex PCR, lists solely in-frame clones and lacks some. The sample lists tens of thousands of clones, roughly 80% occurring once. Sequencing input: peripheral blood. Source of these receptors: a human donor in a cohort sampled during active COVID-19. Each CDR3 is given with its conserved first and last residue. Rows may omit the clone size; those that give it use once, few, many or a size class.

CDR3 protein: CASSFTGTGNQPQHF
clone size: .
V gene: TRBV27
J gene: TRBJ1-5

CDR3 protein: CASSQVTYTLAGVTGELFF
clone size: .
V gene: TRBV4-1
J gene: TRBJ2-2

CDR3 protein: CASSLGPTDTQYF
clone size: .
V gene: TRBV11-3
J gene: TRBJ2-3

CDR3 protein: CASRRVDADTQYF
clone size: .
V gene: TRBV6-5
J gene: TRBJ2-3

CDR3 protein: CSASGRGRWETQYF
clone size: .
V gene: TRBV20-1
J gene: TRBJ2-5

CDR3 protein: CASSSTGTGELFF
clone size: .
V gene: TRBV12-3/TRBV12-4
J gene: TRBJ2-2

CDR3 protein: CASSGSSGGAGNEQFF
clone size: .
V gene: TRBV9
J gene: TRBJ2-1

CDR3 protein: CSASKGQGYTF
clone size: once
V gene: TRBV20-1
J gene: TRBJ1-2

CDR3 protein: CASRLPGISNEQFF
clone size: .
V gene: TRBV28
J gene: TRBJ2-1

CDR3 protein: CASSSSLAGAYEQYF
clone size: .
V gene: TRBV5-4
J gene: TRBJ2-7

CDR3 protein: CASSYSGLAGGGEQFF
clone size: .
V gene: TRBV6-2/TRBV6-3
J gene: TRBJ2-1

CDR3 protein: CASSEQRAGGGYTF
clone size: few
V gene: TRBV25-1
J gene: TRBJ1-2

CDR3 protein: CASSRGHQAETQYF
clone size: .
V gene: TRBV28
J gene: TRBJ2-5

CDR3 protein: CASSLGPVQGNYGYTF
clone size: .
V gene: TRBV5-1
J gene: TRBJ1-2

CDR3 protein: CASSLSQGLLEQYF
clone size: .
V gene: TRBV28
J gene: TRBJ2-7

CDR3 protein: CASSQVGGYEQYF
clone size: .
V gene: TRBV4-1
J gene: TRBJ2-7

CDR3 protein: CASSFRNTEAFF
clone size: .
V gene: TRBV12-3/TRBV12-4
J gene: TRBJ1-1

CDR3 protein: CAISESNRKETQYF
clone size: .
V gene: TRBV10-3
J gene: TRBJ2-5